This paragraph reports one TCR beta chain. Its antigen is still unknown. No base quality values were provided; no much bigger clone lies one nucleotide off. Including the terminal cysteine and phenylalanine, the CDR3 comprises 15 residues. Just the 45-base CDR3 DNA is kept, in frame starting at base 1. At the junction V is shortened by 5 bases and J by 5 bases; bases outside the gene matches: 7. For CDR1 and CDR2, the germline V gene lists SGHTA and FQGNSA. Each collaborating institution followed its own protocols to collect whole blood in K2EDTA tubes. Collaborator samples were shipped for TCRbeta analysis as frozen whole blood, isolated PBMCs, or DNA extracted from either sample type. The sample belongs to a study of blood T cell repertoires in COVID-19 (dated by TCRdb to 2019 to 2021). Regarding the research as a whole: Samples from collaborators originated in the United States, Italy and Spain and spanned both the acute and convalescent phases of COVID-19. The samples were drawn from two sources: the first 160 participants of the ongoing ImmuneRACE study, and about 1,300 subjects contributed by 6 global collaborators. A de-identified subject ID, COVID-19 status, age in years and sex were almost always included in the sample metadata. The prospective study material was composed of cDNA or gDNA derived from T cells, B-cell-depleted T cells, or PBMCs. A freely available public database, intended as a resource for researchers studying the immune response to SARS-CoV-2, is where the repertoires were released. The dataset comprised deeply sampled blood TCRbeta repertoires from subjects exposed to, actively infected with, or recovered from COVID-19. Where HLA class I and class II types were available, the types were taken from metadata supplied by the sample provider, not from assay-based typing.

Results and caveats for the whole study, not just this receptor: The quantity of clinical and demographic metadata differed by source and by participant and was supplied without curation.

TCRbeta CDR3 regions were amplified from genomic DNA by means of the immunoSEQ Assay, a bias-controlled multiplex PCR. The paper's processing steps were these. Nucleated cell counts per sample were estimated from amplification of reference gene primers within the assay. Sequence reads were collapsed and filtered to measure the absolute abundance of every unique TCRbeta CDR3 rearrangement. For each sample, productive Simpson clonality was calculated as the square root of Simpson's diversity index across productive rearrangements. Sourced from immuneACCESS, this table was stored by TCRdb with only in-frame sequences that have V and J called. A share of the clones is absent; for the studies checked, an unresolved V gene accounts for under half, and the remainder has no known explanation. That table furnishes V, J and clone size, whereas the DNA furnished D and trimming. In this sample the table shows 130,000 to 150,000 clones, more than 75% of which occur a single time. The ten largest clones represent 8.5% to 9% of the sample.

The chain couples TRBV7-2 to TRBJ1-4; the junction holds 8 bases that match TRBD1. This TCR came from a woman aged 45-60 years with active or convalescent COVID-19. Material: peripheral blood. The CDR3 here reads CASSLQGAGNEKLFF. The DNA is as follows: TGTGCCAGCAGCCTTCAGGGGGCAGGAAATGAAAAACTGTTTTTT.